The text below deals with one TCR beta chain. This specimen comes from a study of T cell changes during pregnancy in multiple sclerosis. Clones were sequenced by immunoSEQ multiplex PCR, and TCRdb holds only the in-frame ones, with some missing. The repertoire holds 50,000 to 70,000 clones, with 90% to 95% as singletons. The sample in question was peripheral blood, obtained in the first trimester of pregnancy. The sequence derives from a female donor with multiple sclerosis, enrolled in a pregnancy study.

CDR3 protein: CASSLSVRYSNQPQHF. DNA of the CDR3: TGTGCCAGCAGTTTATCAGTACGGTATAGCAATCAGCCCCAGCATTTT. This sequence joins TRBV27 and TRBJ1-5; unclear D gene. V shed 0 bases and J shed 0 bases, with 9 bases lying between them. Germline V gene lookup returns CDR1 MNHEY and CDR2 SMNVEV (reference sequence). The CDR3 runs 16 residues.